This note documents a single T cell receptor (beta chain) sequence. Germline values: CDR1 MNHNS, CDR2 SASEGT. The CDR3 runs 15 residues. V was trimmed by 1 base and J by 3 bases, leaving 13 bases between them. Repertoires were generated with immunoSEQ multiplex PCR, while TCRdb's copy carries only in-frame clones and drops some. The repertoire has about 68,000 clones, around 95% of them found once; the top ten carry around 4.6%. This sequence originates from a man aged 35 to 55 with rheumatoid arthritis. V gene TRBV6-1 combines with J gene TRBJ2-7, with D possibly matching TRBD1 (6 bases). The sequenced sample consisted of PBMCs. The CDR3, as DNA: TGTGCCAGCAGTGAAGAGTCGGTAGGGGGCTACGAGCAGTACTTC. Translated, it gives CASSEESVGGYEQYF.